A selection of T cell receptor beta chains follows, all from one sample in a study of T cell responses to AZD1222 COVID-19 vaccine. The repertoire was sequenced with immunoSEQ multiplex PCR; TCRdb's copy has only in-frame clones and lacks some. The sample has around 46,000 clones, approximately 90% seen once. Sequenced here: peripheral blood, sampled 28 days after the second AZD1222 dose. The receptors shown here come from an adult who received the AZD1222 COVID-19 vaccine. The CDR3 runs from the conserved cysteine through the conserved F or W. The D gene is left open where the match is weak. Expanded clones are given a class, and other clones once, few, many or no size at all.

d_call	clone_size	v_call	j_call	cdr3_nt	cdr3_aa
TRBD2	once	TRBV19	TRBJ2-3	TGTGCCAGTAGTCCACTAGCGGGACGCACAGATACGCAGTATTTT	CASSPLAGRTDTQYF
.	.	TRBV6-2/TRBV6-3	TRBJ2-1	TGTGCCAGCAGTTACTCTTTGGGGGTGGTGGGCAATGAGCAGTTCTTC	CASSYSLGVVGNEQFF
.	.	TRBV5-5	TRBJ1-6	TGTGCCAGCAGCTTGGAAGGGCGGGAGAATTCACCCCTCCACTTT	CASSLEGRENSPLHF
.	.	TRBV5-1	TRBJ2-3	TGCGCCAGCAGCCCCGGGAGAGGCGGTCGCACAGATACGCAGTATTTT	CASSPGRGGRTDTQYF
.	.	TRBV19	TRBJ1-5	TGTGCCAGTACTACAGGGTTGGGCGGTCAGCCCCAGCATTTT	CASTTGLGGQPQHF
TRBD1	.	TRBV12-5	TRBJ2-7	TGTGCTAGTGGTTTGGGACAGGGGGCTTCTTACGAGCAGTACTTC	CASGLGQGASYEQYF
.	.	TRBV7-2	TRBJ1-1	TGTGCCAGCAGCTTAGAGCGATCCGCTGAAGCTTTCTTT	CASSLERSAEAFF
.	.	TRBV27	TRBJ2-1	TGTGCCAGCAGTGAATTACTTGGACTACATGGGGGGCAGTTCTTC	CASSELLGLHGGQFF
TRBD1	.	TRBV5-6	TRBJ1-2	TGTGCCAGCAGCTCCCAGGGGGCCGAGGTTTTATATGGCTACACCTTC	CASSSQGAEVLYGYTF
TRBD2	.	TRBV7-2	TRBJ2-1	TGTGCCAGCAGCTTTCTCGGGCTAGCGGGATCCTACAATGAGCAGTTCTTC	CASSFLGLAGSYNEQFF
.	.	TRBV5-4	TRBJ2-1	TGTGCCAGCAGCTTGTCTTCCAGCTACAATGAGCAGTTCTTC	CASSLSSSYNEQFF
.	.	TRBV5-4	TRBJ2-3	TGTGCCAGCAGCCAGACTCAAGCAGATACGCAGTATTTT	CASSQTQADTQYF
.	once	TRBV4-3	TRBJ2-1	TGCGCCAGCAGCCAAGAGACAGGCCATGAGCAGTTCTTC	CASSQETGHEQFF
TRBD1	.	TRBV5-1	TRBJ1-2	TGCGCCAGCAGCTTGGCCAACAGGGGAGATGGCTACACCTTC	CASSLANRGDGYTF
TRBD1	.	TRBV19	TRBJ1-1	TGTGCCAGTAGTATCGACAGGGGCACTGAAGCTTTCTTT	CASSIDRGTEAFF
TRBD2	.	TRBV12-3/TRBV12-4	TRBJ2-1	TGTGCCAGCAGACGAGGGGACTATAATGAGCAGTTCTTC	CASRRGDYNEQFF
.	.	TRBV27	TRBJ1-5	TGTGCCAGCAGTTACAGGGATAGCAATCAGCCCCAGCATTTT	CASSYRDSNQPQHF
.	.	TRBV5-4	TRBJ2-1	TGTGCCAGCAGCTTGCGGGGCCAGTATACAAATGAGCAGTTCTTC	CASSLRGQYTNEQFF
TRBD1	.	TRBV5-6	TRBJ2-7	TGTGCCAGCACCGGTTTTACTACCGGGACAGGGGGCGCCGAGCAGTACTTC	CASTGFTTGTGGAEQYF
.	.	TRBV29-1	TRBJ2-7	TGCAGCGTTGGTGTGGGTGACGAGCAGTACTTC	CSVGVGDEQYF
TRBD1	.	TRBV5-1	TRBJ1-1	TGCGCCAGCAGCCCACAGGGGGGCTGGGGAGCTTTCTTT	CASSPQGGWGAFF
.	.	TRBV5-1	TRBJ1-5	TGCGCCAGCAGCTTGGACTACAGGGACAGCAATCAGCCCCAGCATTTT	CASSLDYRDSNQPQHF
.	.	TRBV28	TRBJ2-7	TGTGCCAGCAGTCCCCCTGGAGGGGGCAAAAACGAGCAGTACTTC	CASSPPGGGKNEQYF
TRBD1	.	TRBV7-6	TRBJ1-4	TGTGCCAGCAGCTTAGCGCCGCAGGGGACAGGCCTCACTCCAACTAATGAAAAACTGTTTTTT	CASSLAPQGTGLTPTNEKLFF
TRBD1	.	TRBV5-1	TRBJ1-1	TGCGCCAGCAGCTTGGAAATAGGACAGGTGAACACTGAAGCTTTCTTT	CASSLEIGQVNTEAFF
.	.	TRBV5-4	TRBJ2-2	TGTGCCAGCAGCTTGGAACTCCGGGAAAACACCGGGGAGCTGTTTTTT	CASSLELRENTGELFF
.	.	TRBV7-9	TRBJ2-7	TGTGCCAGCAGCTTAGCAGGGAGCGAGCAGTACTTC	CASSLAGSEQYF
.	.	TRBV6-1	TRBJ1-5	TGTGCCAGCAGTGAACAGGGTAGCAATCAGCCCCAGCATTTT	CASSEQGSNQPQHF
.	.	TRBV7-8	TRBJ2-7	TGTGCCAGCAGCTTAGCAGGGGGATCTGGCGGGAGCTCCTACGAGCAGTACTTC	CASSLAGGSGGSSYEQYF
TRBD1	.	TRBV24-1	TRBJ1-1	TGTGCCACCAGTGATGGACAGGGCTCTGAAGCTTTCTTT	CATSDGQGSEAFF
TRBD1	.	TRBV28	TRBJ2-5	TGTGCCAGCAGTTTTAGGAGGGGGGGGACAGGGAACGTCGAGACCCAGTACTTC	CASSFRRGGTGNVETQYF
.	.	TRBV6-5	TRBJ1-6	TGTGCCAGCAGTTCCACAGGGCTATCCTATAATTCACCCCTCCACTTT	CASSSTGLSYNSPLHF
.	.	TRBV6-5	TRBJ2-3	TGTGCCACCCTGAGTGGCACAGATACGCAGTATTTT	CATLSGTDTQYF
.	.	TRBV4-1	TRBJ1-1	TGCGCCAGCAGCCAAGATCGGATCAGGTGGTTTCCCTTCTTT	CASSQDRIRWFPFF
.	.	TRBV11-3	TRBJ1-1	TGTGCCAGCAGCTTAAATCCGGAGAACACTGAAGCTTTCTTT	CASSLNPENTEAFF
TRBD1	.	TRBV18	TRBJ2-2	TGTGCCAGCTCACCATGGACAGGGGGGAACACCGGGGAGCTGTTTTTT	CASSPWTGGNTGELFF
.	.	TRBV6-5	TRBJ2-3	TGTGCCAGCGGGTCACTAGCTGACACAGATACGCAGTATTTT	CASGSLADTDTQYF
.	few	TRBV28	TRBJ1-6	TGTGCCAGCAACTACGGGCAGGGCCTCAGTTCACCCCTCCACTTT	CASNYGQGLSSPLHF
TRBD1	.	TRBV10-1	TRBJ1-1	TGCGCCAGCAGTGAGTCGGGGCAGGGGGTGGAAGCTTTCTTT	CASSESGQGVEAFF
.	.	TRBV11-2	TRBJ1-2	TGTGCCAGCAGCTTAGTCAACCCCAGTGGCGGCTACACCTTC	CASSLVNPSGGYTF
.	.	TRBV11-3	TRBJ2-7	TGTGCCAGCAGCAGGGATGGGCGGTACGAGCAGTACTTC	CASSRDGRYEQYF